The 30 T cell receptor beta chains in this list originate from one sample, sequenced in a study of T cell changes during pregnancy in multiple sclerosis. Profiled with immunoSEQ multiplex PCR; TCRdb holds only in-frame clones, not every one. The sample includes roughly 60,000 clones, approximately 90% of them seen just once. This material consisted of CD4+ T cells from peripheral blood mononuclear cells, taken in the first trimester of pregnancy. These receptors all stem from a female donor with multiple sclerosis, enrolled in a pregnancy study.

This clone was recorded once. V usage is TRBV5-4 and J usage is TRBJ2-3; TRBD1 is a possible D gene (6 bases). This CDR3 has 16 amino acids. V lost 0 bases and J lost 0, with 11 bases in between. Germline V lookup: CDR1 SGHNT, CDR2 YYREEE (reference sequence). The CDR3 DNA sequence: TGTGCCAGCAGCTTGGATGGGGGCCAGAGCACAGATACGCAGTATTTT. Its translation is CASSLDGGQSTDTQYF.

This chain uses TRBV7-3 with TRBJ1-2, with 7 positions matching TRBD1. Losses at the gene ends were 1 base for V and 7 bases for J; bases not matched to a gene: 6. The CDR3 has 14 amino acids. Per the germline V gene, CDR1 is SGHTA and CDR2 is FQGTGA. CDR3 in amino acids: CASSLIGGAAGYTF. The CDR3, as DNA: TGTGCCAGCAGCTTAATAGGGGGCGCCGCTGGCTACACCTTC.

A remark on this clone: Different DNA sequences within this sample yield the same CDR3. The CDR3 sequence: CASSYAGGYTF. For the CDR3, the DNA is TGTGCCAGCAGTTACGCCGGGGGCTACACCTTC. The genes are TRBV6-5 and TRBJ1-2, with D unclear. CDR3 length: 11 residues. Germline assignment: CDR1 MNHEY and CDR2 SVGAGI. Trimming removed 2 bases from V and 8 bases from J, with 6 bases in between.

The chain links TRBV4-1 to TRBJ2-5; D is perhaps TRBD1 (5 bases). The CDR3 consists of 14 residues. CDR1 is MGHRA, CDR2 YSYEKL, per germline. Trimming cost V 5 bases and J 4 bases, with 14 bases left between them. CDR3 loop: CASSSQGFPETQYF. The DNA of the CDR3 is TGCGCCAGCAGCTCCCAGGGTTTCCCAGAGACCCAGTACTTC.

DNA of the CDR3: TGTGCCAGCAGCTCAGACCAGGGGGCGGGAAACACCATATATTTT. Its translation is CASSSDQGAGNTIYF. This rearrangement joins TRBV7-6 to TRBJ1-3, with 8 bases identical to TRBD1. Germline-derived CDR1 and CDR2 are SGHVS and FNYEAQ. V gave up 4 bases and J gave up 4 bases; unmatched junction bases: 6. This CDR3 contains 15 residues.

The J gene is TRBJ1-4, the V gene TRBV27; possible D gene TRBD1, 5 bases. The CDR3 covers 15 residues. CDR1 is MNHEY and CDR2 is SMNVEV in the germline V gene (reference sequence). V was shortened by 5 bases and J by 3 bases, with 13 bases between the two germline ends. DNA of the CDR3: TGTGCCAGCAGTCCCCTGGGGGGAGCTAATGAAAAACTGTTTTTT. Its translation is CASSPLGGANEKLFF.

The V and J genes are TRBV6-5 and TRBJ2-7; D might be TRBD1 (6 bases). CDR3 length: 14 residues. CDR1 MNHEY and CDR2 SVGAGI come from the germline V gene. The V and J ends lost 1 base and 5 bases respectively, with 12 bases between them. This CDR3 is CASSYWGLSDEQYF. The CDR3, as DNA: TGTGCCAGCAGTTACTGGGGGCTCTCGGACGAGCAGTACTTC.

The J gene is TRBJ2-6, the V gene TRBV9, with a weak D call TRBD1 (6 bases). This CDR3 is built from 16 residues. Germline CDR1 reads SGDLS; CDR2 reads YYNGEE. Trimming pared 1 base from V and 1 base from J, leaving 9 bases between. The chain's CDR3 is CASSVTTGSGANVLTF. The DNA of the CDR3 is TGTGCCAGCAGCGTAACTACAGGGTCTGGGGCCAACGTCCTGACTTTC.

The chain has TRBV6-1 and TRBJ1-2, with no clear D. Trimming left V 6 bases short and J 4 bases short, with 15 bases between. Germline values: CDR1 MNHNS, CDR2 SASEGT. The CDR3 consists of 14 residues. The CDR3 loop is CASSTTGSSYGYTF. CDR3 DNA sequence: TGTGCCAGCAGCACCACGGGAAGTAGCTATGGCTACACCTTC.

This chain uses TRBV27 with TRBJ2-3; D is unclear. The CDR3 length is 14 residues. Germline CDR1 and CDR2: MNHEY and SMNVEV (reference sequence). Trimming left V 2 bases short and J 6 bases short, with 12 bases between. CDR3 nucleotides: TGTGCCAGCAGTTTAGGAGCGTCTCGGGATACGCAGTATTTT. Its protein is CASSLGASRDTQYF.

The chain uses TRBV9 and TRBJ1-6, with TRBD1 matching over 7 bases. This CDR3 is built from 14 residues. Trimming took 0 bases from V and 10 from J; bases not matched to a gene: 4. Germline assignment: CDR1 SGDLS and CDR2 YYNGEE. The CDR3 loop reads CASSVEGQTSPLHF. The CDR3 DNA is TGTGCCAGCAGCGTAGAGGGACAGACATCACCCCTCCACTTT.

The chain combines TRBV4-1 with TRBJ2-7; TRBD2 matches 14 bases. The ends lost 4 bases at V and 0 bases at J; junction bases unmatched: 11. The CDR3 has 19 amino acids. Germline V gene lookup returns CDR1 MGHRA and CDR2 YSYEKL. The CDR3 DNA reads TGCGCCAGCAGCCGTACCTCCGGGACTAGCGGGGGCAGCTCCTACGAGCAGTACTTC. Translated, it gives CASSRTSGTSGGSSYEQYF.

The gene calls are TRBV9 and TRBJ2-3; 11 nucleotides agree with TRBD2. The germline gives CDR1 SGDLS, CDR2 YYNGEE. J was trimmed by 4 bases and V by 2 bases; bases with no gene match: 6. This CDR3 is 16 amino acids long. As DNA, the CDR3 is TGTGCCAGCAGCGTCTTAGCGGGGGGGCTGGCAGATACGCAGTATTTT. It specifies CASSVLAGGLADTQYF.

The chain joins TRBV7-3 to TRBJ2-7; possible D gene TRBD2, 7 bases. The germline V and J ends were trimmed by 3 bases and 0 bases, with 18 bases remaining between them. The CDR3 has 17 residues. Germline V lookup: CDR1 SGHTA, CDR2 FQGTGA. The CDR3, as DNA: TGTGCCAGCAGCTTGTCGGGAGGACAGATGAGCTCCTACGAGCAGTACTTC. Amino acids: CASSLSGGQMSSYEQYF.

About this clone itself: The junction and the germline gene differ at one end; a read error may be behind it. The chain uses TRBV7-7 and TRBJ2-7, with D maybe TRBD1 (5 bases). The CDR3 covers 16 residues. Looked up from germline, CDR1 is SSHAT and CDR2 is FNYEAQ (reference sequence). For the CDR3, the DNA is TGTGCTAGCAGCTTAGCACCTCCAAACAGGCCCTACGAGCAGTACTTC. Amino acids: CASSLAPPNRPYEQYF. Based on the CDR3 plus reference TRBV7-7 and TRBJ2-7, the full variable domain is GAGVSQSPRYKVTKRGQDVTLRCDPISSHATLYWYQQALGQGPEFLTYFNYEAQPDKSGLPSDRFSAERPEGSISTLTIQRTEQRDSAMYRCASSLAPPNRPYEQYFGPGTRLTVT.

The chain joins TRBV2 to TRBJ1-4, with 7 bases that match TRBD1. CDR1 and CDR2 (germline): SNHLY, FYNNEI. This CDR3 is 13 amino acids long. Unmatched junction bases numbered 6, after V lost 6 bases and J lost 8 bases. CDR3 sequence reads: CASRQGWEEKLFF. The CDR3, as DNA: TGTGCCAGCAGACAGGGGTGGGAAGAAAAACTGTTTTTT.

Points on this clone: This may be a read error, as it is one base from a much larger clone. Other DNA variants within this sample encode the same CDR3. The chain recombines TRBV5-5 with TRBJ1-2; 9 nucleotides align to TRBD1. This CDR3 comprises 14 residues. CDR1 is SGHKS and CDR2 is YYEKEE in the germline V gene (reference sequence). Losses at the gene ends were 0 bases for V and 5 bases for J; bases not matched to a gene: 2. The CDR3 spells CASSLVGQGYGYTF. The DNA for the CDR3 is TGTGCCAGCAGCTTGGTCGGACAGGGGTATGGCTACACCTTC.

This chain connects TRBV5-8 to TRBJ2-7; 10 bases are shared with TRBD2. The V gene's germline CDR1 is SGHTS and CDR2 YDEGEE. V trimming: 4 bases; J trimming: 2 bases; junction bases outside the gene matches: 6. This CDR3 comprises 15 residues. DNA for the CDR3: TGTGCCAGCAGCCACGGACTAGCGGAGGCCTACGAGCAGTACTTC. Protein product: CASSHGLAEAYEQYF.

The V gene is TRBV7-9, the J gene TRBJ2-3; 7 nucleotides match TRBD1. V lost 5 bases and J lost 2; bases outside the gene matches: 7. From germline, CDR1 is SEHNR and CDR2 FQNEAQ (reference sequence). The CDR3 consists of 15 residues. The CDR3 protein is CASSPDTGVTDTQYF. The CDR3 DNA is TGTGCCAGCAGCCCAGATACAGGGGTCACAGATACGCAGTATTTT. Complete variable domain (other parts from reference TRBV7-9 and TRBJ2-3): DTGVSQNPRHKITKRGQNVTFRCDPISEHNRLYWYRQTLGQGPEFLTYFQNEAQLEKSRLLSDRFSAERPKGSFSTLEIQRTEQGDSAMYLCASSPDTGVTDTQYFGPGTRLTVL.

To note about this clone: The same CDR3 arises from other DNA sequences in this sample as well. This sequence joins TRBV5-4 and TRBJ2-5; D perhaps matches TRBD2 (5 bases). CDR3 length: 13 amino acids. V lost 4 bases to trimming and J lost 2 bases, with 9 bases between them. The germline gives CDR1 SGHNT, CDR2 YYREEE (reference sequence). Here the CDR3 reads CASSVRGQETQYF. CDR3 in DNA: TGTGCCAGCAGCGTCCGGGGACAAGAGACCCAGTACTTC.

The J gene is TRBJ2-6, the V gene TRBV7-2, with D perhaps TRBD2 (5 bases). Looked up from germline, CDR1 is SGHTA and CDR2 is FQGNSA. V was cut by 5 bases and J by 1 base, with 9 bases left in between. The CDR3 is 15 residues long. The DNA for the CDR3 is TGTGCCAGCAGCCAGAGGGCTTCTGGGGCCAACGTCCTGACTTTC. It translates to CASSQRASGANVLTF.

V usage is TRBV7-7 and J usage is TRBJ2-1, with TRBD1 matching over 12 bases. The V and J ends lost 5 bases and 10 bases, in that order; junction bases with no gene match: 6. CDR3 size: 14 residues. Germline-derived CDR1 and CDR2 are SSHAT and FNYEAQ (reference sequence). This chain's CDR3 is CASSAGQGASEQFF. The CDR3 nucleotides read TGTGCCAGCAGCGCGGGACAGGGGGCAAGCGAGCAGTTCTTC.

The CDR3 DNA follows: TGTGCCAGCAGCCAAGACGGACAGTCCGCGAACACCGGGGAGCTGTTTTTT. It is translated as CASSQDGQSANTGELFF. The chain joins TRBV4-2 to TRBJ2-2; D might be TRBD1 (6 bases). Trimming removed 0 bases from V and 0 bases from J, with 11 bases in between. CDR3 length: 17 residues. Germline lookup yields CDR1 LGHNA and CDR2 YNFKEQ.

The chain carries TRBV7-9 and TRBJ2-1; 16 nucleotides align to TRBD2. V lost 5 bases, J lost 9 bases, and 16 bases stayed unmatched. The CDR3 covers 19 residues. Germline CDR1 is SEHNR and CDR2 is FQNEAQ (reference sequence). The CDR3: CASSLRASGLAGGLSEQFF. The CDR3 nucleotides are TGTGCCAGCAGCCTTCGGGCCTCGGGACTAGCGGGGGGGCTATCTGAGCAGTTCTTC.

The chain recombines TRBV9 with TRBJ1-1; D is possibly TRBD1 (5 bases). This CDR3 is built from 15 residues. Trimming took 0 bases from V and 4 from J, leaving 13 bases between them. Germline CDR1 reads SGDLS; CDR2 reads YYNGEE. The CDR3 reads CASSVAGREGTEAFF. The CDR3 DNA reads TGTGCCAGCAGCGTAGCTGGCAGGGAGGGCACTGAAGCTTTCTTT.

The rearrangement links TRBV5-4 to TRBJ2-1; 12 positions match TRBD2. The CDR3 is 16 residues long. The germline CDR1 and CDR2 sequences are SGHNT and YYREEE (reference sequence). V was clipped by 4 bases and J by 6 bases; unmatched bases: 8. CDR3 DNA sequence: TGTGCCAGCAGCCGGGACCTAGCGGGGGGGCTCAATGAGCAGTTCTTC. This translates into CASSRDLAGGLNEQFF. The variable domain in full, completed from reference TRBV5-4 and TRBJ2-1, reads ETGVTQSPTHLIKTRGQQVTLRCSSQSGHNTVSWYQQALGQGPQFIFQYYREEENGRGNFPPRFSGLQFPNYSSELNVNALELDDSALYLCASSRDLAGGLNEQFFGPGTRLTVL.

The CDR3 DNA sequence: TGTGCCTGGAGTAGTCTAGCGGGGGCCTTGAGCTCCTACAATGAGCAGTTCTTC. Translating gives CAWSSLAGALSSYNEQFF. The chain is built from TRBV30 and TRBJ2-1; 10 positions agree with TRBD2. V was pared by 2 bases and J by 0 bases, with 10 bases of the junction left unmatched. CDR1 is GTSNPN, CDR2 SVGIG, per germline (reference sequence). The CDR3 is 18 amino acids.

The chain employs TRBV19 and TRBJ1-6, with 7 bases lining up with TRBD1. J gave up 6 bases and V 2 bases, and 10 bases lay outside the gene matches. The germline gives CDR1 LNHDA, CDR2 SQIVND (reference sequence). The CDR3 extends over 17 amino acids. CDR3 sequence reads: CASSITQDRSFNSPLHF. Here the CDR3 DNA reads TGTGCCAGTAGTATAACACAGGACAGGAGTTTTAATTCACCCCTCCACTTT.

This chain uses TRBV6-1 with TRBJ2-3; 8 bases align to TRBD1. The CDR3 is 16 amino acids. V shed 1 base, J shed 2 bases, and the junction held 5 bases outside the gene matches. Germline lookup yields CDR1 MNHNS and CDR2 SASEGT. CDR3 sequence reads: CASSEDRTGPTDTQYF. In nucleotides, the CDR3 is TGTGCCAGCAGTGAAGACCGGACAGGGCCCACAGATACGCAGTATTTT.

The chain couples TRBV2 to TRBJ1-3, with 8 bases identical to TRBD1. This CDR3 is built from 14 residues. CDR1 and CDR2 from the germline V gene are SNHLY and FYNNEI. V lost 6 bases and J lost 4; bases outside the gene matches: 5. The CDR3 reads CASRMTGVGNTIYF. Here the CDR3 DNA reads TGTGCCAGCAGGATGACAGGGGTAGGAAACACCATATATTTT.